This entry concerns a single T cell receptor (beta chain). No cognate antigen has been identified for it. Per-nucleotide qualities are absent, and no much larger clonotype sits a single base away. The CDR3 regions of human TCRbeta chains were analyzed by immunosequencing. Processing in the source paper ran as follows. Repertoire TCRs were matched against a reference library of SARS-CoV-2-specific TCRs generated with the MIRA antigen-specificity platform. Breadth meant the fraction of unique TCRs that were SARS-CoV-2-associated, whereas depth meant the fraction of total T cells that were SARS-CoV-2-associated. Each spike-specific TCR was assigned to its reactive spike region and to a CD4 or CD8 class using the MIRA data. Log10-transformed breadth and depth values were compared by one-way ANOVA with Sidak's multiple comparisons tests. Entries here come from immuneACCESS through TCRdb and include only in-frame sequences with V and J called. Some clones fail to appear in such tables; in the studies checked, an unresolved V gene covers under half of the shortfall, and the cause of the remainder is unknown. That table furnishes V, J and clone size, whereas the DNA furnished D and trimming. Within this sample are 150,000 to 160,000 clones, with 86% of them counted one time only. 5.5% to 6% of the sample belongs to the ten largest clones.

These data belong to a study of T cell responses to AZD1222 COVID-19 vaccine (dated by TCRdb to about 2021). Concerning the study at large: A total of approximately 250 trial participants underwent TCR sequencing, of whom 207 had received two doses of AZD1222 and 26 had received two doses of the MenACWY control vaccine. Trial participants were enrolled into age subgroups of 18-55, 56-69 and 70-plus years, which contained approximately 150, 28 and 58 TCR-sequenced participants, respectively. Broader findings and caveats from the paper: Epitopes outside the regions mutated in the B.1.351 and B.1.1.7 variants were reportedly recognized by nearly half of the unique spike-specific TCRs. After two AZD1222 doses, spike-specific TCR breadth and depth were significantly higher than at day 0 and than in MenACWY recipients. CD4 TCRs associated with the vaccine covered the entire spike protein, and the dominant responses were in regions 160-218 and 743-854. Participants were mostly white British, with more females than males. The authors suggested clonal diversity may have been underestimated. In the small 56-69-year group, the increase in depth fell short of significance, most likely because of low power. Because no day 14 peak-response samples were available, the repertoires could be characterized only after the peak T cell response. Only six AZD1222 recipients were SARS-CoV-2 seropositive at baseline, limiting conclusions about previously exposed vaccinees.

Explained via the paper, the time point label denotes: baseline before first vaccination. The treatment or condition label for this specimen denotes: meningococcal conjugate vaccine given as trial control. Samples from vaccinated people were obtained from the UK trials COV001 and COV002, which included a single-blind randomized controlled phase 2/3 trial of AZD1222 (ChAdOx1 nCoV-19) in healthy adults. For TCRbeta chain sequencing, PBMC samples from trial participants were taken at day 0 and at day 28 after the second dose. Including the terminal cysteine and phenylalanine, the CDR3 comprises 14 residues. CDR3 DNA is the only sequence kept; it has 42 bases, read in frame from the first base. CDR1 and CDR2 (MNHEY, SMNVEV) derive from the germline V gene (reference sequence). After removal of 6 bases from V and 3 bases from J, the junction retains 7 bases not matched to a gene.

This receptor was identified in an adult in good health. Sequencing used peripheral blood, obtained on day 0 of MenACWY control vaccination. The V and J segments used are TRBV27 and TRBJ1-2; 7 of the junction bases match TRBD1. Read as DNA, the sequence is TGTGCCAGCAGGTTGACAGGGACGTACTATGGCTACACCTTC. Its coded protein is CASRLTGTYYGYTF.